What follows describes a single T cell receptor beta chain. Its antigen is not identified. The data were obtained in a study of human versus mouse CDR3 diversity and MHC coevolution. After removal of 3 bases from V and 0 bases from J, the junction contained 4 bases not matched to a gene. There are 17 residues in the CDR3. Germline V gives CDR1 KGHSH, CDR2 LQKENI. The study, taken as a whole, reports: Clonal inequality was lowest in most of the three human donors. On average, humans showed more CDR3 deletions and insertions than mice.

Method: immunoSEQ multiplex PCR; TCRdb's copy keeps in-frame clones and lacks some. The data hold 60,000 to 95,000 clones, with around 93% observed a single time. The chain couples TRBV18 to TRBJ2-1; 11 positions agree with TRBD2. This TCR was recovered from a person aged 25 to 69 in good health. Sample: naive CD4+ T cells from blood. Regarding subset: CD45RO-negative CD62L-positive naive CD4 T cells. The CDR3 sequence: CASSPRTSGSSYNEQFF. The CDR3 DNA reads TGTGCCAGCTCACCTCGTACTAGCGGGAGCTCCTACAATGAGCAGTTCTTC.